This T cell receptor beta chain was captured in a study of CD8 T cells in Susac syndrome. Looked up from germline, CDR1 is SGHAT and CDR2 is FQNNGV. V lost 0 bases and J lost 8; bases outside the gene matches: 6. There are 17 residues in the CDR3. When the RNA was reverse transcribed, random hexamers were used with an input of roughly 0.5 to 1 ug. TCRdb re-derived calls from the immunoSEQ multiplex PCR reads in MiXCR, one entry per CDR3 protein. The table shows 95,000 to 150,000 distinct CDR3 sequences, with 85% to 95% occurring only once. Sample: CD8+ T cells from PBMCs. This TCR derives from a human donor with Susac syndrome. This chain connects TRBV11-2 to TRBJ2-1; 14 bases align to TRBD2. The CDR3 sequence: CASSLDGETSGGDEQFF. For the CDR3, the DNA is TGTGCCAGCAGCTTAGATGGGGAGACTAGCGGGGGGGATGAGCAGTTCTTC.